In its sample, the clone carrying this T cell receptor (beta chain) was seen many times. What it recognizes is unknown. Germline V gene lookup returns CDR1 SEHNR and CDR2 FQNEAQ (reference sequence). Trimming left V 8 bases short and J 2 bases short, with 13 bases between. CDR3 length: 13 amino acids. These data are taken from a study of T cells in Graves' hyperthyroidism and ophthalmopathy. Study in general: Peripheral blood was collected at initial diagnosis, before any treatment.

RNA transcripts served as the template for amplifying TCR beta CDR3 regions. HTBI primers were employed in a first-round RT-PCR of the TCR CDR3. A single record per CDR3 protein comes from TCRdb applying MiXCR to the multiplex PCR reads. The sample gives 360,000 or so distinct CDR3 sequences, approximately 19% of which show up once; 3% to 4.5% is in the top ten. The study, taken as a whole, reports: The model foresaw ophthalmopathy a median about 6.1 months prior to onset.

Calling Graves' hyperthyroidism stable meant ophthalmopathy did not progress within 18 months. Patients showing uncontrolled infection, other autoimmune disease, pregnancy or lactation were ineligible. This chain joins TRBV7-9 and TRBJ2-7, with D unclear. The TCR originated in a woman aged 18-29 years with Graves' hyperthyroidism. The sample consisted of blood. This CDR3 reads CASGSTVPYEQYF. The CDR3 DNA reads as TGTGCCAGCGGATCCACCGTTCCCTACGAGCAGTACTTC.